The clone carrying this TCR beta chain was seen a few times. Its antigen remains unidentified. These data originate in a study of response to subunit inactivated influenza vaccine. CDR1 and CDR2 (germline): SEHNR, FQNEAQ (reference sequence). Trimming removed 2 bases from V and 0 bases from J, with 12 bases in between. The CDR3 totals 16 residues. Study-level results: Authors suggested few new T cells are recruited by each seasonal influenza vaccination.

Each CDR3 protein gets one entry after TCRdb re-called the RT-PCR reads with MiXCR. The sample has hundreds of thousands of distinct CDR3 sequences; more than 15% are singletons. The TCR was taken from a man aged 50 to 59 who received an inactivated influenza vaccine. Source: PBMCs from blood, taken roughly 13 days after vaccination. The rearrangement links TRBV7-9 to TRBJ2-3; D not resolved. CDR3 in amino acids: CASSLHFAASTDTQYF. CDR3 sequence (DNA): TGTGCCAGCAGCTTACATTTCGCAGCCAGCACAGATACGCAGTATTTT.